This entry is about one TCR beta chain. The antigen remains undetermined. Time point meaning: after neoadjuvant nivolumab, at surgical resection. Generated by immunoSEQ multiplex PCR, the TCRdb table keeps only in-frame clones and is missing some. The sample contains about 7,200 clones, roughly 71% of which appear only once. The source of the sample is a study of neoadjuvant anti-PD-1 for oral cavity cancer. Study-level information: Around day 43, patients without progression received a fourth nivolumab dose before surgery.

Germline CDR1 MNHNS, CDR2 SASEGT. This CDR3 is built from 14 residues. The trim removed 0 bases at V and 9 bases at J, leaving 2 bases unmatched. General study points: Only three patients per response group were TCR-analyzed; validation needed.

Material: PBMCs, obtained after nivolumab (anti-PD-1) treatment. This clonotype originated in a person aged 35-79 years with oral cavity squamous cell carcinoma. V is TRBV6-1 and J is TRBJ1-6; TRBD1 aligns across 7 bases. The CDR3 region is CASSEAGGASPLHF. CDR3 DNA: TGTGCCAGCAGTGAAGCAGGGGGCGCTTCACCCCTCCACTTT.